The subject of this entry is one T cell receptor (beta chain). This entry comes from a study of shared clonotypes between healthy human individuals. Germline CDR1 is KGHSH and CDR2 is LQKENI. CDR3 length: 16 amino acids. The J segment lost 8 bases and the V segment lost 0 bases, leaving 9 bases of the junction unmatched. Some clones are missing from TCRdb's copy, which holds only in-frame ones; the method was immunoSEQ multiplex PCR. The sample gives roughly 500,000 clones, roughly 95% of which show up once; 0.05% to 0.07% is in the top ten. Source material: naive CD4+ T cells sorted from blood. Subset in this sample: CD45RA+ positively selected. This sequence was found in a woman aged 25 to 45 in good health. This chain joins TRBV18 and TRBJ2-1; 8 bases are a match to TRBD2. The CDR3 protein is CASSPPVGLAGDEQFF. Written as DNA, the CDR3 is TGTGCCAGCTCACCACCGGTGGGGCTAGCGGGCGATGAGCAGTTCTTC.